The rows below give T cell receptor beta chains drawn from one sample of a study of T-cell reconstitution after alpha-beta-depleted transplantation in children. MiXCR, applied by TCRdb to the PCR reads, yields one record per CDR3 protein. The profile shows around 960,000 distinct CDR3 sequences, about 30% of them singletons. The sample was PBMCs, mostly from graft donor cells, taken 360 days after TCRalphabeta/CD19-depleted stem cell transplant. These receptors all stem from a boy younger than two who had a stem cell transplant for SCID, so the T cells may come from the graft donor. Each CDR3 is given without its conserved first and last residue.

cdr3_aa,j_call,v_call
ASSQDRSLPASGGSGANNEQF,TRBJ2-1,TRBV4-1
ASSPQQGSGTLH,TRBJ1-6,TRBV11-2
ASSLGETVYFYNEQF,TRBJ2-1,TRBV5-1
ASSLSGLAVGTYEQY,TRBJ2-7,TRBV27
ASRDGDYGYT,TRBJ1-2,TRBV12-3/TRBV12-4
ASTRVGPPPLMNTEAF,TRBJ1-1,TRBV12-3/TRBV12-4
ASSRQGHEQY,TRBJ2-7,TRBV19
ASSSQGRWHEQF,TRBJ2-1,TRBV28
ASSFAVGPGQGTNTGELF,TRBJ2-2,TRBV12-3/TRBV12-4
ASSLNVYEQY,TRBJ2-7,TRBV7-9
ASRGPGRNNSPLH,TRBJ1-6,TRBV12-3/TRBV12-4
ASSERVLPGYT,TRBJ1-2,TRBV2
ASSQDGANNEQF,TRBJ2-1,TRBV4-1
ASSPSATRAGRSYEQY,TRBJ2-7,TRBV11-1
ASTLGQGVGTEAF,TRBJ1-1,TRBV19
ASSQDREGTDTEAF,TRBJ1-1,TRBV4-3
ASGGQGITSYEQY,TRBJ2-7,TRBV6-1
ASSHRRAEESSNQPQH,TRBJ1-5,TRBV2
ASSFSGTSWDEQY,TRBJ2-7,TRBV12-3/TRBV12-4
ASSLHAGTAYEQY,TRBJ2-7,TRBV12-3/TRBV12-4
ASSFRSPNTEAF,TRBJ1-1,TRBV12-3/TRBV12-4
ASSSSGADTQY,TRBJ2-3,TRBV5-1
ASSLDLWGGRQF,TRBJ2-1,TRBV5-1
ASSSHGWGSTYNEQF,TRBJ2-1,TRBV12-3/TRBV12-4
ASSEEGKETGELF,TRBJ2-2,TRBV2
ASRSAGLNNEQF,TRBJ2-1,TRBV19
ASSLLRGGNQPQH,TRBJ1-5,TRBV19
ASSPYQGDEQY,TRBJ2-7,TRBV18
ASRMTTNTEAF,TRBJ1-1,TRBV5-1
ASSLVQTWNEQF,TRBJ2-1,TRBV5-6
ASSLETGMTQPQH,TRBJ1-5,TRBV7-2
ASRGRRGDTGELF,TRBJ2-2,TRBV2
ASSRPGQGYEQY,TRBJ2-7,TRBV18
ASSYARGETSGDKY,TRBJ2-3,TRBV6-5
AISRTDREGTEAF,TRBJ1-1,TRBV10-3
ASSLAGKAFTGELF,TRBJ2-2,TRBV7-9
ASSPLLTATTDTQY,TRBJ2-3,TRBV18
ASSRRRRQKNIQY,TRBJ2-4,TRBV25-1
ASSLLGGSYGYT,TRBJ1-2,TRBV7-9
ASSPWRGRNTEAF,TRBJ1-1,TRBV28
ASSGRRDRVGSTEAF,TRBJ1-1,TRBV5-1